This TCR beta chain was sequenced during a study of blood T cell repertoires in COVID-19. Per germline, CDR1 KGHSH and CDR2 LQKENI. Trimming pared 4 bases from V and 7 bases from J, leaving 8 bases between. This CDR3 is built from 12 residues. Sequencing used immunoSEQ multiplex PCR; TCRdb keeps in-frame clones, though not all of them. The table records fewer than 250,000 clones, around 86% of them present only once. The chain has TRBV18 and TRBJ2-4; D is perhaps TRBD1 (6 bases). The sequence was obtained from a woman aged 45-59 years who had recovered from COVID-19. Specimen: PBMCs or T cells enriched from blood (not recorded which). The CDR3 here is CASSLDSNIQYF. CDR3 bases: TGTGCCAGCTCACTGGACAGCAACATTCAGTACTTC.